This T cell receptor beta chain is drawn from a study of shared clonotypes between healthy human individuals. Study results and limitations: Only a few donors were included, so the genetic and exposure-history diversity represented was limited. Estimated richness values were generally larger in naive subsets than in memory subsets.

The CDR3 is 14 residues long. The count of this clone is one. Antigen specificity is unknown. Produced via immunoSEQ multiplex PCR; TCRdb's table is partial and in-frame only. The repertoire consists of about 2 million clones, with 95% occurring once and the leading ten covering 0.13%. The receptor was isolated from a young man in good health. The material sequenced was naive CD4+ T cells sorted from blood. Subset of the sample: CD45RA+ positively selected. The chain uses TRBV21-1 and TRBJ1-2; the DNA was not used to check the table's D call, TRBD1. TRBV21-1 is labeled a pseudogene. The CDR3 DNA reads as TGTGCCGGAACAGGCTGGGGGCGGAACTATGGCTACACCTTC. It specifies CAGTGWGRNYGYTF.